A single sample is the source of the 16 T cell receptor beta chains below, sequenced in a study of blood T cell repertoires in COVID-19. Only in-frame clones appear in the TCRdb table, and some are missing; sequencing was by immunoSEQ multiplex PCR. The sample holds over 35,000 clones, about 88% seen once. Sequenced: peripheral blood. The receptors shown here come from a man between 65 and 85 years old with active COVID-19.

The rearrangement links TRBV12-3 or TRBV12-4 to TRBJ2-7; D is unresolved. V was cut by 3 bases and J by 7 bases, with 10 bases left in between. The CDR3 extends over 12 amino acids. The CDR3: CASSFHPGEQYF. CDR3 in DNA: TGTGCCAGCAGTTTTCACCCAGGTGAGCAGTACTTC.

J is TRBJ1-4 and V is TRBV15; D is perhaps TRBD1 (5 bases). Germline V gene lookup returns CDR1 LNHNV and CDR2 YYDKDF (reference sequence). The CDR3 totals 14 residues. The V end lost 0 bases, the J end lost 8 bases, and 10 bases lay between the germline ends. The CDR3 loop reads CATSRDTRGEKLFF. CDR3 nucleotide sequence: TGTGCCACCAGCAGAGACACGCGGGGCGAAAAACTGTTTTTT.

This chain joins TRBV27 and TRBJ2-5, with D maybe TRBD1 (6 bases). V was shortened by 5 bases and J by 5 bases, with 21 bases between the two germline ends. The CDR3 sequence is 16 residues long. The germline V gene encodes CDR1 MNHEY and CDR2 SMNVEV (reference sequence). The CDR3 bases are TGTGCCAGCAGTCAAACCCTTGGGGGCAGGGGTGAGACCCAGTACTTC. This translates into CASSQTLGGRGETQYF.

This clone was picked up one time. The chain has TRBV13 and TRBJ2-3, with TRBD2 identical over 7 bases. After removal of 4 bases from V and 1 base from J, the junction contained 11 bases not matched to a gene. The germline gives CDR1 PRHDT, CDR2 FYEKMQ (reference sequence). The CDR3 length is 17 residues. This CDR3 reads CASSYPRGDYRTDTQYF. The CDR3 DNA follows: TGTGCCAGCAGCTACCCACGGGGGGATTATCGCACAGATACGCAGTATTTT.

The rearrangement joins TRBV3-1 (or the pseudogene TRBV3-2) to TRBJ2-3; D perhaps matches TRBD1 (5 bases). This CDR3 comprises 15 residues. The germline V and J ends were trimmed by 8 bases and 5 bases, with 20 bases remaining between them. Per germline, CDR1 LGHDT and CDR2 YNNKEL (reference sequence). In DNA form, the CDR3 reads TGTGCCAGCGGTCAGGGCCCTGGGTGGGGAGATACGCAGTATTTT. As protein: CASGQGPGWGDTQYF.

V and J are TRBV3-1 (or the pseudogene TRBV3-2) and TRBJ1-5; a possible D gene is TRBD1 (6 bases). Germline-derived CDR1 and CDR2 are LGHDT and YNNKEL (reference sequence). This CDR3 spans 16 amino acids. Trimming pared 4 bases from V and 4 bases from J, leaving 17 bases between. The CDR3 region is CASSPGSWGRNQPQHF. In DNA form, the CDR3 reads TGTGCCAGCAGCCCCGGTTCTTGGGGGCGGAATCAGCCCCAGCATTTT.

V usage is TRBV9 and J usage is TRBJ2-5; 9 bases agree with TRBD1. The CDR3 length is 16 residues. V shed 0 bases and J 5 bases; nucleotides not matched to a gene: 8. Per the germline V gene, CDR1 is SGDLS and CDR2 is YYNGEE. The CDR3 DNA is TGTGCCAGCAGCGTAGAGACAGGGGGTCCCGGGGAGACCCAGTACTTC. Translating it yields CASSVETGGPGETQYF.

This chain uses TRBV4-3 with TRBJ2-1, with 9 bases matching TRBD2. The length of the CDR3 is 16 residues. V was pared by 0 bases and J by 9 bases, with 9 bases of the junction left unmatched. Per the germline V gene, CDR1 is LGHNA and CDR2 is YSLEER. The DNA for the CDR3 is TGCGCCAGCAGCCAAGAAGCGGGGGGTCATCTTGGTGAGCAGTTCTTC. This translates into CASSQEAGGHLGEQFF.

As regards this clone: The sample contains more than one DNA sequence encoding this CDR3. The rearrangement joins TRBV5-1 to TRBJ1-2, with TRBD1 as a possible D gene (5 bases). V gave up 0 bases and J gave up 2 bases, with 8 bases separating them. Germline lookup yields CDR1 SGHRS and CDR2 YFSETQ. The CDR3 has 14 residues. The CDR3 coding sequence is TGCGCCAGCAGCTTGGCAGGGCAGAACTATGGCTACACCTTC. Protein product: CASSLAGQNYGYTF.

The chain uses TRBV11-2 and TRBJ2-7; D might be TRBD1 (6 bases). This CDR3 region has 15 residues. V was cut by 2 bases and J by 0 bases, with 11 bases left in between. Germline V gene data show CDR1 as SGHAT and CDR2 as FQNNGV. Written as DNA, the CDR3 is TGTGCCAGCAGCTTAAGCGACAGGATCTCCTACGAGCAGTACTTC. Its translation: CASSLSDRISYEQYF.

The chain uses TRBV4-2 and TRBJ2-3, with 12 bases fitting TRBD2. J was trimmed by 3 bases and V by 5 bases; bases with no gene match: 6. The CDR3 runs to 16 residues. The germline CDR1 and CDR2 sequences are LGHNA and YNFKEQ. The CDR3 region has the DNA TGTGCCAGCAGCGTCCGGACTAGCGGGGATACAGATACGCAGTATTTT. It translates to CASSVRTSGDTDTQYF.

CDR3 in amino acids: CASSSYRGSGNSPLHF. DNA of the CDR3: TGTGCCAGTAGTTCCTACAGGGGTAGCGGTAATTCACCCCTCCACTTT. The chain couples TRBV19 to TRBJ1-6, with 7 bases aligning to TRBD1. CDR1 is LNHDA, CDR2 SQIVND, per germline (reference sequence). The CDR3 sequence is 16 residues long. Trimming cost V 5 bases and J 6 bases; bases outside gene matches: 10.

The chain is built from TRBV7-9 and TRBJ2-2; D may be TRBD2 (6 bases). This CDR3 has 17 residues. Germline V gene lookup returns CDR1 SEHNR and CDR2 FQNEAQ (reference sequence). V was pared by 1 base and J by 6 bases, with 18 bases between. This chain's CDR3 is CASSLEGGTPFAGELFF. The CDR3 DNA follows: TGTGCCAGCAGCTTAGAGGGCGGGACCCCGTTCGCCGGGGAGCTGTTTTTT.

CDR3 nucleotide sequence: TGTGCCAGCCACTCCGGAGGGATGAACACCGGGGAGCTGTTTTTT. Translated, it gives CASHSGGMNTGELFF. The rearrangement links TRBV28 to TRBJ2-2; possible D gene TRBD2, 6 bases. Germline V lookup: CDR1 MDHEN, CDR2 SYDVKM. The V gene lost 8 bases and the J gene lost 1 base, with 14 bases spanning the gap. The CDR3 length is 15 residues.

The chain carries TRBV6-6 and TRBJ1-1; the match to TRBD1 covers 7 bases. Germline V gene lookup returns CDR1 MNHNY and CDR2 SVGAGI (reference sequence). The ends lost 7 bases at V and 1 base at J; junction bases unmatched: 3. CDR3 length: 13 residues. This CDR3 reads CASKDRKNTEAFF. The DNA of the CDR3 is TGTGCCAGCAAGGACAGGAAGAACACTGAAGCTTTCTTT.

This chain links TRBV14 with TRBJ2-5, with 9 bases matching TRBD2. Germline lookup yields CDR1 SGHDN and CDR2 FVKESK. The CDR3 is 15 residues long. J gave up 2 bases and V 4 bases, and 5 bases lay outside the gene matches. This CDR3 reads CASSPAGGAQETQYF. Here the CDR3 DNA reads TGTGCCAGCAGCCCCGCGGGGGGGGCACAAGAGACCCAGTACTTC. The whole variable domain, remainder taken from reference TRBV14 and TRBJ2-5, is EAGVTQFPSHSVIEKGQTVTLRCDPISGHDNLYWYRRVMGKEIKFLLHFVKESKQDESGMPNNRFLAERTGGTYSTLKVQPAELEDSGVYFCASSPAGGAQETQYFGPGTRLLVL.